This T cell receptor (beta chain) was sequenced for a study of shared clonotypes between healthy human individuals. Study-level findings and limits: The researchers took only blood, and tissue repertoires probably look different. A few donors had about 5% of their naive CD4 clonotypes in common.

The assay was run at deep level. Replicate PCRs from sorted subsets contained around 200 ng DNA, which is 30,000 to 35,000 T cell genomes. Clones were read by immunoSEQ multiplex PCR, and TCRdb kept only the in-frame ones, dropping some. The sample comprises about 960,000 clones, over 60% of which are singletons, and over 1.3% rests with the top ten. The germline gives CDR1 MNHEY, CDR2 SVGAGI. The V and J ends lost 4 bases and 3 bases, in that order; junction bases with no gene match: 4. The CDR3 consists of 15 residues. This clone was counted a few times. Antigen unknown. The sample holds other DNA sequences that translate to the same CDR3.

The sequence was collected from a man aged 18 to 35 in good health. This chain links TRBV6-5 with TRBJ2-7; 12 nucleotides align to TRBD2. Material for sequencing was memory CD4+ T cells sorted from blood. Described subset: CD45RA-negative fraction. CDR3 coding DNA: TGTGCCAGCAGTTCCGGACTAGCGGGGAACTACGAGCAGTACTTC. The encoded protein is CASSSGLAGNYEQYF.